The 28 T cell receptor beta chains presented below share a single source sample, sequenced in a study of T cell clones after liver transplantation. Data came from immunoSEQ multiplex PCR; TCRdb stores just in-frame clones and leaves some out. Of over 70,000 clones in the sample, approximately 80% are singletons; the top ten hold roughly 0.87%. The sample was CD4+ T cells from blood, taken 12 months after liver transplant. These TCRs come from a human patient who received a liver transplant. The graft donor may have contributed some T cells.

V is TRBV5-3 and J is TRBJ2-7, with D uncertain. TRBV5-3 is classed as an ORF, of uncertain function. Trimming took off 2 bases at V and 2 bases at J, with 5 bases between the two ends. The CDR3 is 12 amino acids. For the CDR3, the DNA is TGTGCCAGAAGCTTTGGGGCCTACGAGCAGTACTTC. Amino acids: CARSFGAYEQYF.

This rearrangement joins TRBV7-2 to TRBJ2-5, with 11 bases aligning to TRBD2. Germline values: CDR1 SGHTA, CDR2 FQGNSA. The CDR3 totals 16 residues. J gave up 5 bases and V 5 bases, and 10 bases lay outside the gene matches. The CDR3 nucleotides are TGTGCCAGCAGCCCCCGGGTAGCGGGAGGGGGGGAGACCCAGTACTTC. This codes for CASSPRVAGGGETQYF.

This clone appeared a single time. V usage is TRBV18 and J usage is TRBJ1-2; tentatively, D is TRBD1 (5 bases). Germline V gene sequence: CDR1 KGHSH, CDR2 LQKENI. Trimming pared 6 bases from V and 4 bases from J, leaving 12 bases between. The CDR3 has 13 amino acids. The CDR3 sequence: CASSDGASYGYTF. The DNA for the CDR3 is TGTGCCAGCTCGGATGGGGCCTCCTATGGCTACACCTTC.

The gene calls are TRBV4-2 and TRBJ2-1, with TRBD2 identical over 14 bases. Unmatched junction bases numbered 0, after V lost 0 bases and J lost 5 bases. This CDR3 comprises 16 residues. Germline V lookup: CDR1 LGHNA, CDR2 YNFKEQ. CDR3 nucleotides: TGTGCCAGCAGCCAAGAGGGACTAGCGGGAGACAATGAGCAGTTCTTC. Amino acids: CASSQEGLAGDNEQFF.

J is TRBJ1-2 and V is TRBV19, with 9 bases lining up with TRBD1. Looked up from germline, CDR1 is LNHDA and CDR2 is SQIVND (reference sequence). This CDR3 contains 15 residues. Trimming removed 1 base from V and 7 bases from J; junction bases left unmatched: 7. DNA of the CDR3: TGTGCCAGTAGTATAGTCCACAGGGGGCAAGTTGGCTACACCTTC. Amino acid sequence: CASSIVHRGQVGYTF.

The V call is TRBV5-1, the J call TRBJ2-6; D gene unclear. Germline V gene data show CDR1 as SGHRS and CDR2 as YFSETQ. This CDR3 has 18 amino acids. V shed 0 bases and J shed 0 bases, with 13 bases lying between them. Here the CDR3 reads CASSLVKIVSSGANVLTF. The DNA of the CDR3 is TGCGCCAGCAGCTTGGTAAAGATTGTGAGCTCTGGGGCCAACGTCCTGACTTTC.

V is TRBV28 and J is TRBJ1-5, with 7 bases fitting TRBD1. There are 16 residues in the CDR3. Unmatched junction bases numbered 14, after V lost 10 bases and J lost 2 bases. Germline CDR1 is MDHEN and CDR2 is SYDVKM. The CDR3 bases are TGTGCCACCGCCCGAGCAGGGGGAAATCGCAATCAGCCCCAGCATTTT. This codes for CATARAGGNRNQPQHF.

This clone was seen once. V usage is TRBV27 and J usage is TRBJ1-2, with 11 bases identical to TRBD1. The length of the CDR3 is 16 residues. The ends lost 6 bases at V and 6 bases at J; junction bases unmatched: 12. Per germline, CDR1 MNHEY and CDR2 SMNVEV (reference sequence). DNA of the CDR3: TGTGCCAGCAGCCCCAGGGGCCGGACAGGGGGCGATGGCTACACCTTC. Translated, it gives CASSPRGRTGGDGYTF.

The chain has TRBV7-9 and TRBJ2-3; 16 nucleotides line up with TRBD2. The germline CDR1 and CDR2 sequences are SEHNR and FQNEAQ (reference sequence). The CDR3 length is 17 residues. Germline trimming cut 3 bases from V and 5 bases from J; bases unmatched to any gene: 5. The CDR3 sequence: CASSLGLAGGPIDTQYF. CDR3 nucleotide sequence: TGTGCCAGCAGCTTGGGACTAGCGGGAGGGCCGATAGATACGCAGTATTTT. Together with reference TRBV7-9 and TRBJ2-3, the CDR3 gives the full variable domain: DTGVSQNPRHKITKRGQNVTFRCDPISEHNRLYWYRQTLGQGPEFLTYFQNEAQLEKSRLLSDRFSAERPKGSFSTLEIQRTEQGDSAMYLCASSLGLAGGPIDTQYFGPGTRLTVL.

The CDR3 coding sequence is TGTGCCAGCAGCCCGCGGAGTGTAGGCAATGAGCAGTTCTTC. Translation: CASSPRSVGNEQFF. This chain joins TRBV7-6 and TRBJ2-1, with D uncertain. The CDR3 runs to 14 residues. Trimming took off 5 bases at V and 6 bases at J, with 14 bases between the two ends. Germline V gene lookup returns CDR1 SGHVS and CDR2 FNYEAQ.

The chain uses TRBV19 and TRBJ1-2, with D perhaps matching TRBD1 (6 bases). Looked up from germline, CDR1 is LNHDA and CDR2 is SQIVND (reference sequence). This CDR3 spans 13 amino acids. V lost 3 bases and J lost 4, with 9 bases in between. The CDR3 here is CASSIGGSYGYTF. The CDR3 DNA reads as TGTGCCAGTAGTATTGGGGGCAGCTATGGCTACACCTTC.

The V and J genes are TRBV7-9 and TRBJ1-4; tentatively, D is TRBD1 (5 bases). Trimming took off 1 base at V and 7 bases at J, with 13 bases between the two ends. This CDR3 spans 15 amino acids. CDR1 is SEHNR and CDR2 is FQNEAQ in the germline V gene (reference sequence). The CDR3 coding sequence is TGTGCCAGCAGCTTAGTAGGGGATAGGAGTGAAAAACTGTTTTTT. This gives the protein CASSLVGDRSEKLFF.

The CDR3 reads CASSLDRNYEQYF. The CDR3 nucleotides read TGTGCCAGCAGCTTAGATAGGAATTACGAGCAGTACTTC. This chain uses TRBV11-2 with TRBJ2-7; D remains ambiguous. Germline V CDR1 and CDR2: SGHAT, FQNNGV. Trimming cost V 0 bases and J 4 bases, with 7 bases left between them. The length of the CDR3 is 13 residues.

The rearrangement uses TRBV2 and TRBJ2-7; 9 nucleotides align to TRBD2. The CDR3 totals 15 residues. Losses at the gene ends were 6 bases for V and 6 bases for J; bases not matched to a gene: 12. CDR1 and CDR2 (germline): SNHLY, FYNNEI. CDR3 sequence: CASRVRAGGGPEQYF. Written as DNA, the CDR3 is TGTGCCAGCAGGGTGAGAGCGGGGGGCGGGCCCGAGCAGTACTTC.

The chain recombines TRBV10-2 with TRBJ2-1; maybe TRBD2 (5 bases). Germline-derived CDR1 and CDR2 are WSHSY and SAAADI. Trimming left V 4 bases short and J 4 bases short, with 5 bases between. The CDR3 spans 12 residues. The CDR3 reads CASSGGYNEQFF. CDR3 DNA: TGCGCCAGCAGTGGAGGGTACAATGAGCAGTTCTTC.

The gene calls are TRBV7-9 and TRBJ2-3; TRBD2 matches at 12 bases. Germline V gene sequence: CDR1 SEHNR, CDR2 FQNEAQ (reference sequence). The CDR3 contains 15 residues. V lost 5 bases, J lost 6 bases, and 6 bases stayed unmatched. The CDR3 nucleotides read TGTGCCAGCAGCCCGCGGACTAGCGGGATCGATACGCAGTATTTT. Residues: CASSPRTSGIDTQYF.

The V call is TRBV5-1, the J call TRBJ2-2; 8 nucleotides align to TRBD2. CDR3 length equals 17 residues. The V and J ends lost 4 bases and 1 base, in that order; junction bases with no gene match: 9. CDR1 is SGHRS, CDR2 YFSETQ, per germline. In nucleotides, the CDR3 is TGCGCCAGCAGCCCGCACCCGGGACTAGTGAACACCGGGGAGCTGTTTTTT. Residues: CASSPHPGLVNTGELFF.

To note about this clone: The same CDR3 also results from other DNA sequences found in this sample. The gene calls are TRBV7-2 and TRBJ2-5; unclear D gene. Germline-derived CDR1 and CDR2 are SGHTA and FQGNSA. V lost 2 bases, J lost 5 bases, and 9 bases lay in between. The CDR3 sequence is 13 residues long. CDR3 nucleotide sequence: TGTGCCAGCAGCTTAAGTTTAGGGGAGACCCAGTACTTC. Its protein is CASSLSLGETQYF.

CDR3 loop: CASTRGGAGRGEKLFF. The DNA for the CDR3 is TGTGCCAGTACCCGCGGGGGCGCGGGGCGAGGCGAAAAACTGTTTTTT. V is TRBV19 and J is TRBJ1-4; perhaps TRBD1 as D (6 bases). Per germline, CDR1 LNHDA and CDR2 SQIVND (reference sequence). This CDR3 has 16 amino acids. V lost 7 bases and J 8 bases, leaving 23 bases between the germline ends.

The rearrangement joins TRBV6-5 to TRBJ2-3; possibly TRBD1 for D (6 bases). CDR3 length equals 14 residues. Germline V CDR1 and CDR2: MNHEY, SVGAGI. V dropped 5 bases and J dropped 2 bases, with 11 bases sitting between them. CDR3 loop: CASSPDRHTDTQYF. For the CDR3, the DNA is TGTGCCAGCAGTCCCGACAGGCACACAGATACGCAGTATTTT.

The table lists this clone with a count of one. The chain is built from TRBV10-3 and TRBJ2-7; TRBD2 matches at 9 bases. With 3 bases clipped from V and 5 bases from J, the junction kept 8 bases outside the gene matches. This CDR3 is 15 amino acids long. Per germline, CDR1 ENHRY and CDR2 SYGVKD. The CDR3 coding sequence is TGTGCCATCAGTGAAATTGCGGGAGGGCCCGACGAGCAGTACTTC. It yields the protein CAISEIAGGPDEQYF.

V and J are TRBV9 and TRBJ2-7; 9 bases are a match to TRBD2. The CDR3 has 15 residues. The germline gives CDR1 SGDLS, CDR2 YYNGEE. The junction had 4 bases not matched to a gene; V was cut back by 0 bases and J by 3 bases. For the CDR3, the DNA is TGTGCCAGCAGCGTAGGCGGGCGGGAGGGCTACGAGCAGTACTTC. Its protein is CASSVGGREGYEQYF.

The V call is TRBV18, the J call TRBJ1-5; a weak D match, TRBD1 (6 bases). This CDR3 has 14 residues. V lost 6 bases and J lost 11, with 20 bases in between. Germline CDR1 KGHSH, CDR2 LQKENI. This chain's CDR3 is CASSGGRSSSSQHF. In nucleotides, the CDR3 is TGTGCCAGCTCGGGGGGCAGGTCCTCCTCGTCCCAGCATTTT.

This clone was detected once. The chain combines TRBV5-1 with TRBJ1-2; D remains unclear. This CDR3 has 13 amino acids. The germline V gene encodes CDR1 SGHRS and CDR2 YFSETQ. V was trimmed by 4 bases and J by 0 bases, leaving 7 bases between them. The DNA of the CDR3 is TGCGCCAGCAGCAAGTCGACTAACTATGGCTACACCTTC. Its translation is CASSKSTNYGYTF.

This clone was detected only a few times. The V gene is TRBV27, the J gene TRBJ1-4, with 9 bases aligning to TRBD1. The CDR3 spans 17 residues. The germline V gene encodes CDR1 MNHEY and CDR2 SMNVEV (reference sequence). V dropped 4 bases and J dropped 2; count of bases not matched to a gene: 8. CDR3 residues: CASSSHGQGRTNEKLFF. The CDR3 DNA reads as TGTGCCAGCAGTTCCCACGGACAGGGGAGGACTAATGAAAAACTGTTTTTT.

Concerning this clone: The same CDR3 is also encoded by other DNA sequences in this sample. This chain joins TRBV25-1 and TRBJ2-1; 8 bases map to TRBD2. This CDR3 contains 13 residues. Germline CDR1 and CDR2: MGHDK and SYGVNS. Here the CDR3 reads CATQTSAVGEQFF. CDR3 DNA: TGTGCTACCCAGACTAGCGCGGTCGGTGAGCAGTTCTTC.

This clone was observed once. The genes are TRBV5-1 and TRBJ2-2, with D hard to call. V gave up 0 bases and J gave up 2 bases, with 5 bases separating them. The CDR3 consists of 14 residues. The V gene's germline CDR1 is SGHRS and CDR2 YFSETQ. CDR3 protein: CASSLGHNTGELFF. DNA for the CDR3: TGCGCCAGCAGCTTGGGTCATAACACCGGGGAGCTGTTTTTT.

The rearrangement links TRBV28 to TRBJ1-4; the match to TRBD1 covers 9 bases. The CDR3 spans 14 residues. Trimming cost V 6 bases and J 8 bases; bases outside gene matches: 7. Germline V gene sequence: CDR1 MDHEN, CDR2 SYDVKM. CDR3 DNA: TGTGCCAGCAGCACCGGGACAGGGAACGAAAAACTGTTTTTT. It codes for CASSTGTGNEKLFF.